The next 5 T cell receptor beta chains were all read from a single sample in a study of CD8+ T cells in alopecia areata. Treatment in this sample: oral pan-JAK inhibitor, 5-10 mg twice daily. Reverse transcription of extracted RNA yielded cDNA, which provided the sequencing template. Generated by immunoSEQ multiplex PCR, the TCRdb table keeps only in-frame clones and is missing some. The sample records around 200,000 clones, around 60% being singletons. Sequenced here: CD8+ T cells sorted from blood, sampled at week 24, from a patient treated with tofacitinib. These receptors all stem from a human donor with alopecia areata.

The chain has TRBV29-1 and TRBJ2-5; 9 bases line up with TRBD1. This CDR3 is built from 13 residues. CDR1 and CDR2 from the germline V gene are SQVTM and ANQGSEA. The ends lost 4 bases at V and 6 bases at J; junction bases unmatched: 6. CDR3 region: CSVGATGGQTQYF. CDR3 bases: TGCAGCGTTGGCGCGACAGGGGGTCAGACCCAGTACTTC.

This clone was observed a few times. The genes are TRBV29-1 and TRBJ2-2; 7 bases are a match to TRBD1. CDR3 size: 14 residues. The V gene's germline CDR1 is SQVTM and CDR2 ANQGSEA. The ends lost 4 bases at V and 1 base at J; junction bases unmatched: 3. In DNA form, the CDR3 reads TGCAGCGTTGGGGACAGCCAGAACACCGGGGAGCTGTTTTTT. Translation: CSVGDSQNTGELFF.

This clone was observed a single time. This chain links TRBV2 with TRBJ1-1; TRBD1 might be the D (6 bases). This CDR3 is built from 16 residues. Trimming took 6 bases from V and 3 from J, leaving 20 bases between them. Germline V gives CDR1 SNHLY, CDR2 FYNNEI. The CDR3 loop is CASSLGLGGADTEAFF. Here the CDR3 DNA reads TGTGCCAGCAGCCTTGGATTGGGGGGGGCGGACACTGAAGCTTTCTTT.

V usage is TRBV9 and J usage is TRBJ2-2; 8 positions match TRBD2. CDR1 SGDLS and CDR2 YYNGEE come from the germline V gene. With 0 bases clipped from V and 5 bases from J, the junction kept 3 bases outside the gene matches. CDR3 size: 15 residues. The CDR3 reads CASSVGGGRTGELFF. The CDR3 nucleotides read TGTGCCAGCAGCGTAGGCGGGGGGCGTACCGGGGAGCTGTTTTTT.

This clone has just one count. The chain carries TRBV2 and TRBJ1-2; D is unclear. This CDR3 has 10 amino acids. Germline V gene lookup returns CDR1 SNHLY and CDR2 FYNNEI. V lost 2 bases to trimming and J lost 12 bases, with 7 bases between them. CDR3 protein: CASSELEHTF. CDR3 sequence (DNA): TGTGCCAGCAGTGAATTGGAGCACACCTTC.